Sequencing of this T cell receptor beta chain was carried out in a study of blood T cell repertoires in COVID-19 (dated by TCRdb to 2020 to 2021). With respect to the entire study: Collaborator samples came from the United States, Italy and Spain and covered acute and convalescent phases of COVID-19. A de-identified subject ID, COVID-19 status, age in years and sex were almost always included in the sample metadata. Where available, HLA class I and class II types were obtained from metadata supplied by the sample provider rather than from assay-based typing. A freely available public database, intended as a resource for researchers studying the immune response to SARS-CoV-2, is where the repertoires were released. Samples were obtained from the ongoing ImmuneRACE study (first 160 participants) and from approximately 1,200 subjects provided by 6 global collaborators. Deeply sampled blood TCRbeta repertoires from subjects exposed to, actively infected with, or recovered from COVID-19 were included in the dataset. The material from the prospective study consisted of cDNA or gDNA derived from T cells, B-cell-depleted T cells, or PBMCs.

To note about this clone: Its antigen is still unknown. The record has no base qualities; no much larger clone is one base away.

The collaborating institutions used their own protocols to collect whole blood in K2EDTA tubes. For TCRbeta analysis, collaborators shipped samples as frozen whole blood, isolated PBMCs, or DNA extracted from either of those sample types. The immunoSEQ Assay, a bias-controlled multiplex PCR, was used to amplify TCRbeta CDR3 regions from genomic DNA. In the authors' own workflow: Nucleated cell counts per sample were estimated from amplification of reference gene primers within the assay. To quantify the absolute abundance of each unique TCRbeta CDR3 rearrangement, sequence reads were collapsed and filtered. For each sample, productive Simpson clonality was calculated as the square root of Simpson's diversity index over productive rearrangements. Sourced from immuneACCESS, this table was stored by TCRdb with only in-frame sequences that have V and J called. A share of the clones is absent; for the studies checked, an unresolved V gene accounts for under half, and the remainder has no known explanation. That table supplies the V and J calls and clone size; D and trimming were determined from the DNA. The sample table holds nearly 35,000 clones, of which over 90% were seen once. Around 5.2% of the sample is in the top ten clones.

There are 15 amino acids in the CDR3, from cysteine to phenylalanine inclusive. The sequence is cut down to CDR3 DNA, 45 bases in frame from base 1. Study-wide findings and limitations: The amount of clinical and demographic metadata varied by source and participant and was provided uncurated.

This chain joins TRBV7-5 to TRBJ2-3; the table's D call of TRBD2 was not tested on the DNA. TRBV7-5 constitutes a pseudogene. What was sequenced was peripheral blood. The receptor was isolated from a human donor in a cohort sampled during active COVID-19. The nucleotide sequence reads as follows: TGTGTCAGAAGCTTAAAGGCGGGTTCAACAGATACGCAGTATTTT. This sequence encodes CVRSLKAGSTDTQYF.